This T cell receptor beta chain is drawn from a study of blood T cell repertoires in COVID-19. Study background: The study drew acute and convalescent COVID-19 samples from the United States, Italy and Spain. From T cells, B-cell-depleted T cells, or PBMCs came the material, which was cDNA or gDNA.

V lost 1 base and J 2 bases, leaving 14 bases between the germline ends. Germline CDR1 and CDR2: LGHDT and YNNKEL (reference sequence). The CDR3 covers 16 residues. Original handling: Nucleated cell number was recorded as an estimate derived from reference gene primer amplification. Sequenced by immunoSEQ multiplex PCR; TCRdb stores in-frame clones only, minus some. That table furnishes V, J and clone size, whereas the DNA furnished D and trimming. Here the sample spans about 73,000 clones, more than 70% being singletons. V gene TRBV3-1 (or the pseudogene TRBV3-2) combines with J gene TRBJ2-5, with a possible D match to TRBD2 (5 bases). This receptor was identified in a man aged 50 or older with active COVID-19. Material for sequencing was peripheral blood. The DNA of the CDR3 is TGTGCCAGCAGCCAAGGTCCCAGCGGTCATCAAGAGACCCAGTACTTC. Translated, it gives CASSQGPSGHQETQYF.